The sequence of this T cell receptor beta chain was determined in a study of Graves' ophthalmopathy and Graves' hyperthyroidism. About the research overall: Stable hyperthyroidism meant no progression to ophthalmopathy within 18 months of follow-up.

General study findings and limits: Most expanded clonotypes in thyroid above 0.001 frequency also showed up in blood.

RNA transcripts yielded amplified TCR beta CDR3 regions. First-round RT-PCR used HTBI primers; second-round multiplex PCR followed. TCRdb passed the multiplex PCR reads through MiXCR, listing each CDR3 protein once. In the table there are 450,000 to 600,000 distinct CDR3 sequences, approximately 37% of which are singletons. Aged 18 to 65, the patients with hyperthyroidism had under 2 months' duration and were newly diagnosed. Physicians reached a diagnosis by relying on clinical symptoms, serum thyroxine, TRAb, thyroid ultrasound and orbital computed tomography. Points on this clonotype: The antigen remains undetermined.

Germline V gene data show CDR1 as MNHNS and CDR2 as SASEGT. The CDR3 totals 15 residues. The receptor comes from an adult man with Graves' hyperthyroidism. The sample taken for sequencing was peripheral blood or thyroid tissue (not recorded which). The rearrangement links TRBV6-1 to TRBJ2-7, with D perhaps TRBD2 (5 bases). Matching the DNA end better, TRBJ2-1 makes the J call doubtful. CDR3 in DNA: TGTGCCAGCAGTCAACTACCGACTAAACACAATGAGCAGTTCTTC. Protein sequence: CASSQLPTKHNEQFF.